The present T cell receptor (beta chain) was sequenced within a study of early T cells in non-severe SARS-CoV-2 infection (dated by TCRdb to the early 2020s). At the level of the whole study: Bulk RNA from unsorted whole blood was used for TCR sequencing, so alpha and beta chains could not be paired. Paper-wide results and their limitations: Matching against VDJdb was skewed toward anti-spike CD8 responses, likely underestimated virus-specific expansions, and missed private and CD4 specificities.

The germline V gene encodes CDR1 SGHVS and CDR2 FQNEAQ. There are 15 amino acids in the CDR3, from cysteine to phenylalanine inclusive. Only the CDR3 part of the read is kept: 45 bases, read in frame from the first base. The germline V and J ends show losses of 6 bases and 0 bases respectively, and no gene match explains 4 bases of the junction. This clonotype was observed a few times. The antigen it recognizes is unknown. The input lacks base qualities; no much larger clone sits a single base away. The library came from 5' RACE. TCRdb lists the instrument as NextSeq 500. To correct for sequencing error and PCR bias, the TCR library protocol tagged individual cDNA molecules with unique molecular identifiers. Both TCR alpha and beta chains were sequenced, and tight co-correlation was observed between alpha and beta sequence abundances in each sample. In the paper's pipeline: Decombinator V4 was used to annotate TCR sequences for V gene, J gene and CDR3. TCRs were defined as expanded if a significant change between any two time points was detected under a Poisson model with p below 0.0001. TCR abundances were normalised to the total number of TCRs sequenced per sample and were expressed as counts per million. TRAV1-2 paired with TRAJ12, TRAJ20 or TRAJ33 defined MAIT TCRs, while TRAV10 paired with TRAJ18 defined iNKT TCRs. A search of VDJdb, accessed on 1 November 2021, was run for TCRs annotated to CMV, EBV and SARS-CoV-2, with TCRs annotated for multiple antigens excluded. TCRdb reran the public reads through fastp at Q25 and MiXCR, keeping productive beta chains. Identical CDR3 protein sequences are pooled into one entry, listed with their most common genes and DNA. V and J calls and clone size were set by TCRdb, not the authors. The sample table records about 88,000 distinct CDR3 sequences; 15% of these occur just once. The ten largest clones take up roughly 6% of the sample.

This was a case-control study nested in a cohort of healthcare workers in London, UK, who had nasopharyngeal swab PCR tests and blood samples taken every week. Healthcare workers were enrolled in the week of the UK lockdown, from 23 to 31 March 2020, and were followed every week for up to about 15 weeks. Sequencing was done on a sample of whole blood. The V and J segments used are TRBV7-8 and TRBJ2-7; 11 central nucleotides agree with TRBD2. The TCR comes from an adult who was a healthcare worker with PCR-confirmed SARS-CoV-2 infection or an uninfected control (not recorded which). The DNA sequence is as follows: TGTGCCAGCAGGACAACTAGCGGGAGCTCCTACGAGCAGTACTTC. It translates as CASRTTSGSSYEQYF. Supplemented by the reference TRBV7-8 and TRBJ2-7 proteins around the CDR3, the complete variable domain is GAGVSQSPRYKVAKRGQDVALRCDPISGHVSLFWYQQALGQGPEFLTYFQNEAQLDKSGLPSDRFFAERPEGSVSTLKIQRTQQEDSAVYLCASRTTSGSSYEQYFGPGTRLTVT.